What follows are 9 T cell receptor beta chains derived from one specimen sequenced in a study of OX40 agonist ivuxolimab in advanced cancers. The assay was immunoSEQ multiplex PCR, and TCRdb's table has in-frame clones only and misses some. The table has around 55,000 clones, more than 75% seen once. The sequenced sample was CD4+ or CD8+ T cells sorted from blood, obtained in a trial of the OX40 agonist ivuxolimab. The receptors originated from an adult with an advanced solid tumor such as melanoma, head and neck, liver or kidney cancer.

V and J are TRBV4-3 and TRBJ1-5, with D perhaps matching TRBD1 (5 bases). The CDR3 spans 14 residues. Germline CDR1 reads LGHNA; CDR2 reads YSLEER. V lost 4 bases, J lost 7 bases, and 14 bases lay in between. The CDR3 reads CASSPWDGKQPQHF. The CDR3 DNA sequence: TGCGCCAGCAGCCCCTGGGACGGGAAACAGCCCCAGCATTTT.

The chain is built from TRBV27 and TRBJ1-5, with TRBD1 matching over 8 bases. The CDR3 extends over 16 amino acids. With 6 bases clipped from V and 2 bases from J, the junction kept 9 bases outside the gene matches. In germline, CDR1 is MNHEY, CDR2 SMNVEV (reference sequence). The CDR3 sequence: CASSRSPGGRNQPQHF. In DNA, the CDR3 is TGTGCCAGCAGCCGGAGCCCAGGGGGCCGCAATCAGCCCCAGCATTTT.

V gene TRBV4-1 combines with J gene TRBJ1-4; possible D gene TRBD1, 6 bases. CDR1 is MGHRA, CDR2 YSYEKL, per germline. Trimming took 0 bases from V and 8 from J, leaving 13 bases between them. The CDR3 totals 15 residues. CDR3 in DNA: TGCGCCAGCAGCCAAGAGCGGGGGGCAGGGGAAAAACTGTTTTTT. Translated: CASSQERGAGEKLFF.

This chain links TRBV29-1 with TRBJ1-2, with D perhaps matching TRBD1 (5 bases). The length of the CDR3 is 12 residues. CDR1 is SQVTM and CDR2 is ANQGSEA in the germline V gene. Trimming pared 6 bases from V and 6 bases from J, leaving 14 bases between. The CDR3 protein is CSVDPGGHGYTF. The DNA for the CDR3 is TGCAGCGTGGACCCGGGGGGTCATGGCTACACCTTC.

The chain employs TRBV6-6 and TRBJ2-1; D is perhaps TRBD2 (7 bases). The germline gives CDR1 MNHNY, CDR2 SVGAGI (reference sequence). The V and J ends lost 4 bases and 5 bases respectively, with 18 bases between them. This CDR3 spans 16 amino acids. CDR3 sequence (DNA): TGTGCCAGCAGTTTCCTAGTGGGGGGGCCCAACAATGAGCAGTTCTTC. Encoded protein: CASSFLVGGPNNEQFF.

The V call is TRBV7-9, the J call TRBJ1-2; D perhaps matches TRBD1 (6 bases). Trimming removed 5 bases from V and 3 bases from J, with 16 bases in between. The germline V gene has CDR1 SEHNR and CDR2 FQNEAQ (reference sequence). The CDR3 runs 15 residues. CDR3 DNA: TGTGCCAGCAGCCTTTTAGGTCAGGGGCACTATGGCTACACCTTC. This translates into CASSLLGQGHYGYTF.

The chain has TRBV6-5 and TRBJ1-1; a weak D match, TRBD1 (5 bases). This CDR3 contains 14 residues. Germline CDR1 MNHEY, CDR2 SVGAGI. Trimming stripped 6 bases from V and 4 bases from J, with 15 bases between. The CDR3 protein is CASRSTETLTEAFF. CDR3 nucleotide sequence: TGTGCCAGCAGATCGACAGAGACCCTCACTGAAGCTTTCTTT.

The chain recombines TRBV7-9 with TRBJ1-2; weak D call: TRBD1 (6 bases). The ends were cut back, 5 bases at V and 7 bases at J, with 20 bases in the middle. This CDR3 has 15 amino acids. The V gene's germline CDR1 is SEHNR and CDR2 FQNEAQ (reference sequence). The CDR3 DNA sequence: TGTGCCAGCAGCCCCGGGCTCCGGGGGGCCGGTGGCTACACCTTC. Residues: CASSPGLRGAGGYTF. Together with reference TRBV7-9 and TRBJ1-2, the CDR3 gives the full variable domain: DTGVSQNPRHKITKRGQNVTFRCDPISEHNRLYWYRQTLGQGPEFLTYFQNEAQLEKSRLLSDRFSAERPKGSFSTLEIQRTEQGDSAMYLCASSPGLRGAGGYTFGSGTRLTVV.

The chain is built from TRBV21-1 and TRBJ2-1; the table's TRBD2 call for D was not verified on the DNA. TRBV21-1 is shown as a pseudogene. The CDR3 extends over 15 amino acids. This chain's CDR3 is CASVCGGAPYNEQFF. The CDR3 bases are TGTGCCAGCGTATGCGGGGGGGCCCCCTACAATGAGCAGTTCTTC.